One T cell receptor beta chain is described in this entry. V was shortened by 1 base and J by 3 bases, with 11 bases between the two germline ends. Germline V gives CDR1 SGHRS, CDR2 YFSETQ. The CDR3 has 14 amino acids. The data originate from a study of T cell changes during pregnancy in multiple sclerosis. The data were produced by immunoSEQ multiplex PCR, yet TCRdb's version contains in-frame clones alone and is incomplete. The sample carries more than 75,000 clones, 94% recorded once. The rearrangement uses TRBV5-1 and TRBJ2-7; D is possibly TRBD1 (6 bases). The specimen comprised peripheral blood, sampled in the third trimester of pregnancy. This sequence was found in a female donor with multiple sclerosis, enrolled in a pregnancy study. CDR3 DNA: TGCGCCAGCAGCTTGCTAGGGGGTAACTACGAGCAGTACTTC. Protein: CASSLLGGNYEQYF.